Listed below are T cell receptor beta chains from one sample, sequenced in a study of blood T cell repertoires in COVID-19. The assay was immunoSEQ multiplex PCR, and TCRdb's table has in-frame clones only and misses some. The top ten hold 3% of the sample, which has around 350,000 clones, around 84% seen once. What was sequenced was peripheral blood. These TCRs come from a human donor in a cohort sampled during active COVID-19. The CDR3 runs from the conserved cysteine through the conserved F or W. A D gene is named only where the DNA matches it firmly. Not all rows give a size; the values are once, few, many and, for expanded clones, a class.

TRBD2,TRBJ2-3,TRBV5-4,-,CASSGGLAADTQYF
TRBD1,TRBJ2-1,TRBV30,-,CAWSTGQSYNEQFF
-,TRBJ2-5,TRBV7-9,-,CASSIRSSQETQYF
TRBD1,TRBJ1-1,TRBV28,-,CASNRDRVAAFF
-,TRBJ1-4,TRBV28,-,CASSGGTSFEKLFF
TRBD1,TRBJ1-2,TRBV7-9,-,CASSRTGEDGYTF
-,TRBJ1-2,TRBV3-1/TRBV3-2,-,CASSPGGTAANYGYTF
TRBD2,TRBJ2-1,TRBV2,-,CASRLSSGRDPEQFF
-,TRBJ2-3,TRBV5-5,-,CASSSRPEGAGTDTQYF
-,TRBJ2-1,TRBV4-2,-,CASSQGQVGDNAYNEQFF
-,TRBJ2-5,TRBV10-2,once,CASSENPRAPQETQYF
-,TRBJ2-1,TRBV5-1,-,CASTILEGGGSEQFF
-,TRBJ1-2,TRBV5-4,-,CASSPSLGEGVYGYTF
-,TRBJ2-5,TRBV12-3/TRBV12-4,once,CASSELIQETQYF
TRBD1,TRBJ1-5,TRBV7-9,-,CASSRVVGQGQYSNQPQHF
-,TRBJ2-7,TRBV6-5,-,CASSFGRDYEQYF
TRBD2,TRBJ2-3,TRBV3-1/TRBV3-2,-,CASSPGLAGVKDTQYF
-,TRBJ2-4,TRBV28,-,CASSGSTVKKKNIQYF
-,TRBJ2-7,TRBV6-5,-,CASSYSPDLRRHEQYF
TRBD1,TRBJ1-2,TRBV2,-,CASSERQGVGYGYTF
-,TRBJ1-1,TRBV6-5,-,CASRSGDGLAEAFF
-,TRBJ1-2,TRBV2,-,CASSDLRRDISNYGYTF
TRBD2,TRBJ2-5,TRBV5-4,few,CASSLSGRRETQYF
-,TRBJ2-5,TRBV18,-,CASSATEQETQYF
-,TRBJ1-2,TRBV19,-,CASTTNTGYGYTF
-,TRBJ1-1,TRBV6-1,few,CASSALFSTGDPTEAFF
TRBD2,TRBJ2-7,TRBV5-4,-,CASSLGTGTTYEQYF
TRBD2,TRBJ2-5,TRBV5-4,once,CASSLGLAGEETQYF
-,TRBJ2-1,TRBV28,-,CASTPGGSQLGNEQFF
TRBD2,TRBJ2-1,TRBV15,-,CATSRVGGRAGEQFF
-,TRBJ2-7,TRBV11-2,once,CASSFSGLAGEQYF
TRBD2,TRBJ2-7,TRBV24-1,-,CATSDLPVVRAGDHYEQYF
-,TRBJ1-1,TRBV7-9,-,CASSPAGGRGMTEAFF
-,TRBJ1-6,TRBV10-3,-,CAIRGPGSGSGSPLHF
-,TRBJ1-2,TRBV9,-,CASSVDPRVQGGYTF
-,TRBJ2-2,TRBV27,few,CASSLGGLTNTGELFF
TRBD1,TRBJ2-7,TRBV4-2,-,CASSQGGIPGQRSYEQYF
TRBD1,TRBJ1-1,TRBV9,few,CASSVAATGATEAFF
TRBD1,TRBJ2-6,TRBV4-1,-,CASSQEDRALLSGANVLTF
TRBD1,TRBJ1-1,TRBV19,-,CASSMSQGVTFF
TRBD1,TRBJ2-1,TRBV24-1,-,CATSDLPGQGGEQFF
TRBD2,TRBJ2-7,TRBV5-1,-,CASSLDSGSYEQYF
-,TRBJ1-6,TRBV5-6,-,CASSPRQNSPLHF
-,TRBJ1-2,TRBV6-1,-,CASSEGYRHYGYTF
TRBD1,TRBJ1-1,TRBV30,-,CACQQGANTEAFF
TRBD2,TRBJ2-2,TRBV7-3,-,CASSSLTSSGVNTGELFF
TRBD2,TRBJ2-5,TRBV3-1/TRBV3-2,-,CASSQNLAGDETQYF